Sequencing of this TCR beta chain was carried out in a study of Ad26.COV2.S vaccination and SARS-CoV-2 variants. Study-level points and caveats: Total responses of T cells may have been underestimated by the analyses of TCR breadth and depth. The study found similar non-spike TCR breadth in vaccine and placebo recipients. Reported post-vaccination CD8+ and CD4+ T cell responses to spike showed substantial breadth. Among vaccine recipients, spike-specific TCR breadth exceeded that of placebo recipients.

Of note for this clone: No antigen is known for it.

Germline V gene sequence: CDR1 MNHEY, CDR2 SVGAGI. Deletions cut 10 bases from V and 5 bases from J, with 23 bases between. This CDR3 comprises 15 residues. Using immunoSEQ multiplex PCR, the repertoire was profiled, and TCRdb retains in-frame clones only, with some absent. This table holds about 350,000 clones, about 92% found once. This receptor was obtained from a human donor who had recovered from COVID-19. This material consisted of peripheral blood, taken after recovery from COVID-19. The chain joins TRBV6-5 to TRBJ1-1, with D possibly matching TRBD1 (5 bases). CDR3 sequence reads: CATAPTQGVVTEAFF. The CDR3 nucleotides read TGTGCCACCGCGCCAACTCAGGGCGTTGTGACTGAAGCTTTCTTT.